These 32 T cell receptor beta chains were all obtained from the same sample, sequenced in a study of blood T cell repertoires in COVID-19. Profiling relied on immunoSEQ multiplex PCR, and the TCRdb table lists in-frame clones only, not all of them. The table includes around 250,000 clones, about nine tenths detected once. The source material was peripheral blood. All receptors come from a woman aged 55-75 years who had recovered from COVID-19.

A remark on this clone: A much larger clone differs by one base, so this may be a read error. V and J are TRBV5-6 and TRBJ1-5; D is uncertain. The V end was cut by 4 bases, the J end by 0 bases, with 5 bases between. CDR1 and CDR2 from the germline V gene are SGHDT and YYEEEE. The CDR3 runs to 13 residues. CDR3 loop: CASSLYSNQPQHF. In nucleotides, the CDR3 is TGTGCCAGCAGCCTTTATAGCAATCAGCCCCAGCATTTT.

V usage is TRBV7-9 and J usage is TRBJ1-2, with TRBD1 matching 10 bases. Germline trimming cut 0 bases from V and 10 bases from J; bases unmatched to any gene: 2. This CDR3 has 13 residues. Germline loops: CDR1 SEHNR, CDR2 FQNEAQ (reference sequence). This CDR3 reads CASSLAGTGAYTF. The CDR3 coding sequence is TGTGCCAGCAGCTTAGCGGGGACAGGGGCCTACACCTTC.

V gene TRBV20-1 combines with J gene TRBJ1-2; weak D call: TRBD1 (6 bases). Trimming took 6 bases from V and 8 from J, leaving 13 bases between them. This CDR3 has 11 residues. The germline gives CDR1 DFQATT, CDR2 SNEGSKA (reference sequence). DNA of the CDR3: TGCAGTGCCCTACCAGGGGCCGGCTACACCTTC. This encodes CSALPGAGYTF.

The rearrangement links TRBV6-5 to TRBJ2-3, with D perhaps matching TRBD2 (6 bases). With 1 base removed from V and 8 bases from J, the gap between germline ends came to 16 bases. Germline V lookup: CDR1 MNHEY, CDR2 SVGAGI. CDR3 length equals 15 residues. CDR3 nucleotides: TGTGCCAGCAGTTACTTCTCGGGGGTCTCGGGTACGCAGTATTTT. Amino acids: CASSYFSGVSGTQYF.

The genes are TRBV19 and TRBJ1-4, with 7 bases identical to TRBD1. The germline V gene has CDR1 LNHDA and CDR2 SQIVND (reference sequence). The CDR3 sequence is 14 residues long. V shed 9 bases, J shed 6 bases, and the junction held 10 bases outside the gene matches. The CDR3 DNA reads as TGTGCCAGCTACAGGGGACCCGAGGATGAAAAACTGTTTTTT. Residues: CASYRGPEDEKLFF.

As regards this clone: Given the absence of the conserved phenylalanine or tryptophan at the CDR3 end, a read error is likely. The DNA is left out, because the CDR3 cannot be placed on it with certainty; the CDR3 is given as TCRdb lists it. The V gene is TRBV12-5, the J gene TRBJ2-7; TRBD1 is the table's D call, not checked against the DNA. Germline CDR1 reads LGHNT; CDR2 reads FRNRAP. The CDR3 numbers 12 amino acids, ends counted. CDR3 protein: CASGLAGTGISI.

CDR3 DNA: TGTGCCAGCAGCTTAGCGGGCAGGGACTATGGCTACACCTTC. It is translated as CASSLAGRDYGYTF. The rearrangement links TRBV7-2 to TRBJ1-2; TRBD1 might be the D (5 bases). Germline CDR1 and CDR2: SGHTA and FQGNSA. CDR3 size: 14 residues. The V end was cut by 0 bases, the J end by 3 bases, with 8 bases between.

The chain joins TRBV5-5 to TRBJ1-1; D might be TRBD1 (5 bases). The V gene lost 0 bases and the J gene lost 1 base, with 10 bases spanning the gap. Germline lookup yields CDR1 SGHKS and CDR2 YYEKEE (reference sequence). The CDR3 consists of 15 residues. CDR3 protein: CASSLAQGTNTEAFF. CDR3 in DNA: TGTGCCAGCAGCTTGGCGCAGGGAACGAACACTGAAGCTTTCTTT.

CDR3 loop: CASSQDPRGGQETQYF. DNA for the CDR3: TGTGCCAGCAGCCAAGATCCACGGGGGGGCCAAGAGACCCAGTACTTC. V is TRBV4-2 and J is TRBJ2-5, with 8 bases lining up with TRBD2. Trimming cost V 0 bases and J 1 base; bases outside gene matches: 4. Germline V CDR1 and CDR2: LGHNA, YNFKEQ. The CDR3 is 16 residues long.

This clone was seen just once. V usage is TRBV5-5 and J usage is TRBJ1-5; no clear D. The CDR3 has 13 residues. In germline, CDR1 is SGHKS, CDR2 YYEKEE (reference sequence). Trimming stripped 4 bases from V and 4 bases from J, with 9 bases between. This CDR3 is CASSAYWNQPQHF. In DNA, the CDR3 is TGTGCCAGCAGCGCCTATTGGAATCAGCCCCAGCATTTT.

This clone came up once. V usage is TRBV7-9 and J usage is TRBJ2-7; a weak D match, TRBD2 (5 bases). V was clipped by 4 bases and J by 7 bases, with 29 bases between them. This CDR3 has 18 amino acids. The germline V gene encodes CDR1 SEHNR and CDR2 FQNEAQ (reference sequence). CDR3 sequence reads: CASSSSRIDSTQSGEQYF. The CDR3 nucleotides read TGTGCCAGCAGCTCAAGCCGGATTGACTCGACTCAATCGGGGGAGCAGTACTTC.

This clone was counted once. The genes are TRBV19 and TRBJ2-5, with TRBD2 identical over 9 bases. CDR3 size: 16 residues. J was trimmed by 2 bases and V by 4 bases; bases with no gene match: 8. CDR1 LNHDA and CDR2 SQIVND come from the germline V gene (reference sequence). The CDR3 sequence is CASSRMSSGIQETQYF. The CDR3 nucleotides read TGTGCCAGTAGTAGGATGTCTAGCGGGATACAAGAGACCCAGTACTTC.

This clone has more than one count but fewer than ten. The chain has TRBV11-2 and TRBJ2-1; the D is unclear. CDR3 size: 14 residues. Germline V gene sequence: CDR1 SGHAT, CDR2 FQNNGV. V was clipped by 2 bases and J by 0 bases, with 5 bases between them. The CDR3 nucleotides are TGTGCCAGCAGCTTACGGGTCTCCTACAATGAGCAGTTCTTC. Encoded protein: CASSLRVSYNEQFF.

The J gene is TRBJ2-1, the V gene TRBV4-3, with 8 bases that match TRBD1. Per the germline V gene, CDR1 is LGHNA and CDR2 is YSLEER. The CDR3 has 17 residues. J was trimmed by 4 bases and V by 3 bases; bases with no gene match: 11. The CDR3 region is CASSQGAGGQGYNEQFF. The DNA of the CDR3 is TGCGCCAGCAGCCAGGGGGCGGGTGGACAGGGTTACAATGAGCAGTTCTTC.

V and J are TRBV7-2 and TRBJ1-2, with TRBD1 matching over 8 bases. CDR3 length: 15 residues. With V trimmed by 5 bases and J by 0 bases, 5 bases remained unmatched. CDR1 is SGHTA and CDR2 is FQGNSA in the germline V gene. CDR3 coding DNA: TGTGCCAGCAGCACTCAGGGGGCCACTAACTATGGCTACACCTTC. Translated, it gives CASSTQGATNYGYTF.

V is TRBV14 and J is TRBJ2-2; possible D gene TRBD1, 6 bases. The CDR3 runs to 15 residues. V lost 0 bases to trimming and J lost 3 bases, with 8 bases between them. Germline CDR1 is SGHDN and CDR2 is FVKESK. In DNA form, the CDR3 reads TGTGCCAGCAGCCAAGAAACAGGGTACACCGGGGAGCTGTTTTTT. This codes for CASSQETGYTGELFF.

The chain carries TRBV18 and TRBJ2-4; tentative D call: TRBD2 (6 bases). The ends were cut back, 5 bases at V and 0 bases at J, with 8 bases in the middle. From germline, CDR1 is KGHSH and CDR2 LQKENI. The CDR3 spans 14 residues. DNA for the CDR3: TGTGCCAGCTCATCGGGGGTAGCCAAAAACATTCAGTACTTC. Amino acid sequence: CASSSGVAKNIQYF.

The V and J genes are TRBV5-1 and TRBJ2-1; 7 nucleotides align to TRBD1. The CDR3 length is 15 residues. Unmatched junction bases numbered 8, after V lost 4 bases and J lost 4 bases. Germline V lookup: CDR1 SGHRS, CDR2 YFSETQ. The CDR3 region is CASSPNWDSYNEQFF. CDR3 nucleotide sequence: TGCGCCAGCAGCCCCAACTGGGACAGTTACAATGAGCAGTTCTTC. Based on the CDR3 plus reference TRBV5-1 and TRBJ2-1, the full variable domain is KAGVTQTPRYLIKTRGQQVTLSCSPISGHRSVSWYQQTPGQGLQFLFEYFSETQRNKGNFPGRFSGRQFSNSRSEMNVSTLELGDSALYLCASSPNWDSYNEQFFGPGTRLTVL.

This clone was counted a single time. This chain joins TRBV28 and TRBJ1-4, with D maybe TRBD1 (6 bases). The CDR3 is 12 amino acids. Trimming cost V 6 bases and J 17 bases, with 19 bases left between them. Per germline, CDR1 MDHEN and CDR2 SYDVKM. CDR3 nucleotides: TGTGCCAGCAGCTTTCTTATGGGACATCTTTTTTTT. Residues: CASSFLMGHLFF.

V and J are TRBV27 and TRBJ1-4; D is undetermined. The CDR3 length is 14 residues. V lost 3 bases and J lost 0, with 5 bases in between. Germline CDR1 MNHEY, CDR2 SMNVEV (reference sequence). The CDR3 nucleotides read TGTGCCAGCAGTTTCAGTGCAACTAATGAAAAACTGTTTTTT. Its protein is CASSFSATNEKLFF.

The rearrangement links TRBV12-3 or TRBV12-4 to TRBJ1-1; D uncertain. V dropped 6 bases and J dropped 1 base, with 9 bases sitting between them. The CDR3 covers 13 residues. In nucleotides, the CDR3 is TGTGCCAGCAGCTGGACTGAGAACACTGAAGCTTTCTTT. This encodes CASSWTENTEAFF.

J is TRBJ2-3 and V is TRBV3-1 (or the pseudogene TRBV3-2), with 9 positions matching TRBD2. V shed 4 bases, J shed 2 bases, and the junction held 13 bases outside the gene matches. The germline V gene has CDR1 LGHDT and CDR2 YNNKEL (reference sequence). CDR3 length: 18 residues. The CDR3 DNA is TGTGCCAGCAGCCCCAAAAGCGGGGGGACGGCGTTCACAGATACGCAGTATTTT. This codes for CASSPKSGGTAFTDTQYF.

The chain joins TRBV9 to TRBJ2-7, with 7 nucleotides matching TRBD1. Germline loops: CDR1 SGDLS, CDR2 YYNGEE. The trim removed 3 bases at V and 5 bases at J, leaving 8 bases unmatched. The CDR3 is 14 residues long. CDR3 bases: TGTGCCAGCAGCGGGGGGACAGCCTTGGACGAGCAGTACTTC. Protein sequence: CASSGGTALDEQYF. Full variable domain (rest looked up from reference TRBV9 and TRBJ2-7): DSGVTQTPKHLITATGQRVTLRCSPRSGDLSVYWYQQSLDQGLQFLIQYYNGEERAKGNILERFSAQQFPDLHSELNLSSLELGDSALYFCASSGGTALDEQYFGPGTRLTVT.

The V gene is TRBV5-1, the J gene TRBJ2-1, with a weak D call TRBD1 (5 bases). Germline values: CDR1 SGHRS, CDR2 YFSETQ. This CDR3 is 15 amino acids long. Trimming removed 4 bases from V and 6 bases from J, with 17 bases in between. CDR3: CASSNPQVSLNEQFF. CDR3 in DNA: TGCGCCAGCAGCAACCCACAGGTTAGCCTCAATGAGCAGTTCTTC.

The rearrangement uses TRBV6-2 or TRBV6-3 and TRBJ2-2; the match to TRBD2 covers 12 bases. The CDR3 consists of 17 residues. Germline CDR1 and CDR2: MNHEY and SVGEGT. The junction had 6 bases not matched to a gene; V was cut back by 2 bases and J by 5 bases. CDR3 sequence: CASSYSGLAGNTGELFF. As DNA, the CDR3 is TGTGCCAGCAGTTACAGCGGACTAGCGGGGAATACCGGGGAGCTGTTTTTT.

This clone is a singleton in its sample. The chain is built from TRBV12-5 and TRBJ2-1, with 8 bases lining up with TRBD1. Germline V gives CDR1 LGHNT, CDR2 FRNRAP. V dropped 6 bases and J dropped 0; count of bases not matched to a gene: 13. The CDR3 extends over 18 amino acids. The CDR3 DNA follows: TGTGCTAGTGGCCAGGGGGCGACATTCTCAAGCTCCTACAATGAGCAGTTCTTC. Its translation: CASGQGATFSSSYNEQFF.

This sequence joins TRBV5-4 and TRBJ2-7, with TRBD2 matching over 7 bases. The germline V gene encodes CDR1 SGHNT and CDR2 YYREEE (reference sequence). V gave up 1 base and J gave up 3 bases; unmatched junction bases: 7. The CDR3 runs 15 residues. Written as DNA, the CDR3 is TGTGCCAGCAGCTTGTCCGGGGGGTCTCACTACGAGCAGTACTTC. Translated: CASSLSGGSHYEQYF. The variable domain in full, with the rest retrieved from reference TRBV5-4 and TRBJ2-7, is ETGVTQSPTHLIKTRGQQVTLRCSSQSGHNTVSWYQQALGQGPQFIFQYYREEENGRGNFPPRFSGLQFPNYSSELNVNALELDDSALYLCASSLSGGSHYEQYFGPGTRLTVT.

The chain carries TRBV6-5 and TRBJ1-2, with a possible D match to TRBD1 (5 bases). Trimming took off 6 bases at V and 8 bases at J, with 19 bases between the two ends. Germline CDR1 is MNHEY and CDR2 is SVGAGI. CDR3 length: 14 residues. The CDR3 sequence is CASRLRDWAGGYTF. The CDR3 region has the DNA TGTGCCAGCAGACTTAGGGACTGGGCGGGGGGCTACACCTTC.

The rearrangement uses TRBV24-1 and TRBJ2-2, with a weak D call TRBD1 (6 bases). The CDR3 contains 12 residues. The germline V and J ends were trimmed by 8 bases and 6 bases, with 9 bases remaining between them. CDR1 and CDR2 (germline): KGHDR, SFDVKD. CDR3 nucleotides: TGTGCCACCACAAACAGGGCCGGGGAGCTGTTTTTT. Translating gives CATTNRAGELFF.

The genes are TRBV7-9 and TRBJ2-7, with D unclear. Trimming pared 5 bases from V and 0 bases from J, leaving 17 bases between. The length of the CDR3 is 16 residues. The V gene's germline CDR1 is SEHNR and CDR2 FQNEAQ (reference sequence). CDR3 sequence (DNA): TGTGCCAGCAGCCAACGGCAGGCCTCAAGCTCCTACGAGCAGTACTTC. Translation gives CASSQRQASSSYEQYF. Full variable domain (remainder filled in from reference TRBV7-9 and TRBJ2-7): DTGVSQNPRHKITKRGQNVTFRCDPISEHNRLYWYRQTLGQGPEFLTYFQNEAQLEKSRLLSDRFSAERPKGSFSTLEIQRTEQGDSAMYLCASSQRQASSSYEQYFGPGTRLTVT.

This rearrangement joins TRBV5-1 to TRBJ1-1, with unresolved D. The CDR3 totals 15 residues. In germline, CDR1 is SGHRS, CDR2 YFSETQ. Trimming stripped 0 bases from V and 1 base from J, with 10 bases between. CDR3 amino acids: CASSLGSGGNTEAFF. The CDR3 DNA is TGCGCCAGCAGCTTGGGGAGTGGAGGGAACACTGAAGCTTTCTTT. The full variable domain, rest sourced from reference TRBV5-1 and TRBJ1-1, is KAGVTQTPRYLIKTRGQQVTLSCSPISGHRSVSWYQQTPGQGLQFLFEYFSETQRNKGNFPGRFSGRQFSNSRSEMNVSTLELGDSALYLCASSLGSGGNTEAFFGQGTRLTVV.

The DNA for the CDR3 is TGTGCCAGCAGTGGGGACAGGGGAACATCACCCCTCCACTTT. Translated: CASSGDRGTSPLHF. The chain is built from TRBV28 and TRBJ1-6, with 10 positions matching TRBD1. Trimming cost V 5 bases and J 10 bases; bases outside gene matches: 5. CDR1 is MDHEN and CDR2 is SYDVKM in the germline V gene. This CDR3 is built from 14 residues. Supplemented by reference TRBV28 and TRBJ1-6, the full variable domain reads DVKVTQSSRYLVKRTGEKVFLECVQDMDHENMFWYRQDPGLGLRLIYFSYDVKMKEKGDIPEGYSVSREKKERFSLILESASTNQTSMYLCASSGDRGTSPLHFGNGTRLTVT.